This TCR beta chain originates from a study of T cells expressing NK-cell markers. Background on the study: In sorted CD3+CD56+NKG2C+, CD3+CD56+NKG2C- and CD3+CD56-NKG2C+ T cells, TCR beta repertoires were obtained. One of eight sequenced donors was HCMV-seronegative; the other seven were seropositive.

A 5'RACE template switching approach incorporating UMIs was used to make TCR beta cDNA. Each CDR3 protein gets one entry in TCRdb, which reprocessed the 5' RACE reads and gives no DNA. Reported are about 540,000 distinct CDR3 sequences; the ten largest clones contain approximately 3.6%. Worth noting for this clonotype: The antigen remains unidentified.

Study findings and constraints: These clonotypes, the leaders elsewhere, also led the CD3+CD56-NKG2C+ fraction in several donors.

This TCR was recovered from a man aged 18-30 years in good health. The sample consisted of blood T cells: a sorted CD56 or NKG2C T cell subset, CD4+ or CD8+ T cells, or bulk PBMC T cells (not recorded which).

The CDR3 sequence is CASSVSGGHPTDTQYF. The chain has TRBV27 and TRBJ2-3; TCRdb selects TRBD1, and the lack of DNA leaves this call unchecked. This CDR3 has 16 amino acids. Germline assignment: CDR1 MNHEY and CDR2 SMNVEV (reference sequence).